Listed here is a single T cell receptor beta chain. Its antigen is unidentified. Only in-frame clones appear in the TCRdb table, and some are missing; sequencing was by immunoSEQ multiplex PCR. The sample records about 18,000 clones, over 70% being singletons. This sample's time point: cycle 4 day 1 (C4D1), after 5 to 7 weeks of nivolumab. Each of the patients experienced relapse following autologous stem cell transplantation, and their brentuximab vedotin exposure differed. By magnetic negative selection, CD4+ T cells were purified from thawed PBMCs. The data were taken from a study of PD-1 blockade in classical Hodgkin lymphoma. Study results and limitations: Relapsed/refractory patients reportedly had the lowest baseline TCR diversity, below newly diagnosed patients, who were below healthy donors.

This receptor was taken from a human donor with classical Hodgkin lymphoma. The specimen was CD4+ T cells from blood, collected before the fourth cycle of nivolumab.

The DNA of the CDR3 is TGTGCCAGCAGCCCTCGTAGGCAGGGGAGCGATGAGCAGTTCTTC. Amino acids: CASSPRRQGSDEQFF. The chain recombines TRBV9 with TRBJ2-1; TRBD1 is a possible D gene (6 bases). The V end was cut by 4 bases, the J end by 8 bases, with 19 bases between. The germline V gene encodes CDR1 SGDLS and CDR2 YYNGEE. CDR3 length: 15 residues.